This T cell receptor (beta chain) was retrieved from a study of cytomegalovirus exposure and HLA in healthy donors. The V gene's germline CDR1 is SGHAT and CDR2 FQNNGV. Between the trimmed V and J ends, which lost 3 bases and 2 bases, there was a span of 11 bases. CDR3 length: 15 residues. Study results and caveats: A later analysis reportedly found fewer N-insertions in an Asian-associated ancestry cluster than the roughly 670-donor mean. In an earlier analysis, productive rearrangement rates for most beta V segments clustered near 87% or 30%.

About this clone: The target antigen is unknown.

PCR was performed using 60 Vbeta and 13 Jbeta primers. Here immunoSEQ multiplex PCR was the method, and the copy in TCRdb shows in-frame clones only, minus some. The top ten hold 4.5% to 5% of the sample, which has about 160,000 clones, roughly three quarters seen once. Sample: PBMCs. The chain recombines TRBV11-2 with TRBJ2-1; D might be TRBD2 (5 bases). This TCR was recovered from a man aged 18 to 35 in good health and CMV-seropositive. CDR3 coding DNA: TGTGCCAGCAGCTTTGGAGGAAGGACCTACAATGAGCAGTTCTTC. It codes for CASSFGGRTYNEQFF.